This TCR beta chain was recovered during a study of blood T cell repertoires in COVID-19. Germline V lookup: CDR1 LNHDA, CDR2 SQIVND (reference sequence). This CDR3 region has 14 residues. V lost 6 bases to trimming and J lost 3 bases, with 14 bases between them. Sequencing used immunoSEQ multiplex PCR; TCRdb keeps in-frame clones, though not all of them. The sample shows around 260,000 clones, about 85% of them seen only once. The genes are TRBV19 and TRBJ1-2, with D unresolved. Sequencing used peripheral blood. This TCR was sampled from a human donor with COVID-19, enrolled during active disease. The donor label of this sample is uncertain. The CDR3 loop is CASSRRVTDYGYTF. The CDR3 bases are TGTGCCAGTAGCCGCCGGGTAACGGACTATGGCTACACCTTC.